The entry that follows covers one T cell receptor (beta chain) sequence. What antigen it recognizes has not been identified. Base qualities were left out, and no much larger clone turns up one base away. Library prep was done by multiplex PCR. Sequencing was performed on an Illumina HiSeq 4000. iRepertoire HTBI primers and Arm-PCR amplification of CDR3 regions were used to construct TCR beta libraries. PCR products were gel purified before sequencing. The authors processed their data as follows. A total of 62 TRBV and some 15 TRBJ segments were identified across samples and were used for gene usage analysis of CDR3 amino acid clonotypes. COPE and FqMerger were used to merge the filtered high-quality paired reads into contigs. BLAST was used to align contigs to the IMGT TRBV, TRBD and TRBJ reference genes, and CDR3 was defined following IMGT. Any clonotype with a frequency above 0.1% was classified as a highly expanded clone. Repertoire diversity was measured by Shannon entropy, and V-J evenness by the Gini coefficient. Public clonotypes were defined as clonotypes shared by more than one individual. In TCRdb, the public reads were trimmed at Q25 with fastp and aligned with MiXCR, with productive beta chains retained. CDR3 protein duplicates are merged, each entry listing the most common genes and DNA. These V and J calls are TCRdb output, not the study's own analysis. The sample yields roughly 610,000 distinct CDR3 sequences; about 16% were counted once. About 11% of the sample is in the top ten clones.

In the paper's terms, the time point label means: newly diagnosed GD, antithyroid drugs for less than 3 months. RNA was extracted from PBMCs in TRIzol for both TCR sequencing and RNA sequencing. The diagnosis of Graves' disease followed American Thyroid Association guidelines. Patients were recruited from an endocrinology department in Xi'an, China. From each patient, about 9.7 milliliters of peripheral blood was collected into an EDTA anticoagulant tube. PBMCs were isolated by Ficoll Paque Plus density gradient separation without further T cell sorting. An Agilent 2100 Bioanalyzer and agarose gel were used to check RNA quality, and a NanoDrop 2000 was used to measure RNA concentration. The data originate from a study of regulatory T cells in long-lasting Graves disease (dated by TCRdb to the early 2020s). In terms of the full investigation: Newly diagnosed Graves' disease patients had taken antithyroid drugs for less than 3 months. This study used TCR sequencing and RNA sequencing of peripheral blood to compare persistent Graves' disease patients against newly diagnosed Graves' disease patients. The study took place in China and was registered as a clinical trial. A total of around 35 samples underwent TCR sequencing, from about 13 patients with persistent Graves' disease and 20 or so patients with newly diagnosed Graves' disease.

V ends up 7 bases short and J 0 bases short, with an unmatched junction base count of 8. Reading the germline V gene gives CDR1 MNHNS and CDR2 SASEGT. The CDR3 starts with the cysteine, ends with the phenylalanine, and has 16 residues. The CDR3 DNA has 48 bases and is translated from base 1. Summary of the overall study and its limitations: Compared with newly diagnosed patients, patients with persistent Graves' disease had lower TCR Shannon entropy and fewer highly expanded clones, which suggests clonal expansion. The study examined only peripheral blood because the primary lesion, thyroid tissue, could not be accessed. The authors acknowledged the small sample size as a limitation that may reduce accuracy. Persistent disease showed preferential use of TRBV28, TRBJ1-2 and TRBJ2-5, whereas newly diagnosed disease favored TRBV20-1 and TRBJ2-1. Persistent patients shared more public clonotypes among themselves (2,741) than newly diagnosed patients did (over 950). Sequencing and analysis were limited to the TCR beta chain.

These data were likewise used in another study, on T cells in Graves' hyperthyroidism and ophthalmopathy. As the second publication notes: Stable Graves' hyperthyroidism was defined as the absence of progression to ophthalmopathy over 18 months of follow-up. The hyperthyroidism patients were between 18 and 65 years old and newly diagnosed, with a disease duration of less than 2 months. Exclusion was applied to patients with uncontrolled infections, other autoimmune diseases, pregnancy or lactation. Diagnoses relied on clinical symptoms, serum thyroxine and TRAb, thyroid ultrasound and orbital computed tomography. The first round of RT-PCR for the TCR CDR3 was performed with the HTBI primer set and the Qiagen OneStep RT-PCR kit. Blood samples also contained most of the expanded thyroid clonotypes (frequency above 0.001), which suggests that blood repertoires may reflect thyroid immune responses. A model built on a 13 V-J signature distinguished ophthalmopathy from stable hyperthyroidism, reaching 85% to 90% sensitivity and around 82% specificity in cross-validation and 80%/75% in testing. During validation, the model predicted progression to ophthalmopathy a median of approximately 6.5 months ahead of onset, with approximately 71% sensitivity and almost 75% specificity. TCR V-J signatures able to tell the groups apart were searched for in a discovery cohort of approximately 95 patients, of whom over 40 had Graves' ophthalmopathy and 57 had stable Graves' hyperthyroidism. Prospective prediction of ophthalmopathy was tested in an independent validation cohort consisting of fewer than 20 hyperthyroidism patients and around 16 patients who later progressed to ophthalmopathy. The 90 or so discovery patients were randomly split 7:3 into training and test sets. The study also compared thyroid tissue and blood T-cell repertoires from roughly 6 Graves' hyperthyroidism patients. After sampling, hyperthyroidism patients received methimazole starting at 30 mg daily, and ophthalmopathy patients received high-dose intravenous methylprednisolone. Libraries were constructed in a second round of multiplex PCR, after which size selection and purification were performed. Libraries were sequenced paired-end with 100 bp reads on an Illumina HiSeq2000. SOAPnuke was used to process the raw data, removing reads that contained adapters or uncalled bases, had a mean Phred below 15, or lacked an exact match to the constant primer or identifier. COPE v1.2.5 was used to merge the high-quality paired reads, and each unique nucleotide sequence was defined as a clonotype. Clonotypes were aligned to IMGT TRBV, TRBD and TRBJ reference segments using MiTCR v1.1. Only V-J combinations with frequency above 0.0001, covering 99% to 99.2% of repertoires, were analysed. The TCS score was defined as the ratio of F50 (clonal expansion) to E x V (chaos), calculated using BLOSUM62-based TCRdist between CDR3 peptides within each V-J. Welch's t-statistics and random forest reduced just over 500 V-J features to 10 to 15, which were used in a naive Bayes classifier (R e1071). Sample size was not statistically predetermined, and investigators were not blinded to group allocation. The paper reports TCR Vbeta CDR3 sequencing of roughly 140 peripheral blood samples: 40 to 45 ophthalmopathy, fewer than 85 hyperthyroidism and around 17 progressor patients.

The specimen comprised peripheral blood mononuclear cells (PBMCs), sampled at new diagnosis, from a patient treated with antithyroid drugs. The source of this sequence is a man younger than 30 with Graves disease. Donor details come from another sample of the same person, matched by shared clones. The V and J segments used are TRBV6-1 and TRBJ2-1; 8 bases in between match TRBD2. The DNA sequence is given as TGTGCCAGCACCGAAAATAGCGGGAACTCCTACAATGAGCAGTTCTTC. Its amino acids are CASTENSGNSYNEQFF.